This T cell receptor beta chain was captured in a study of molecular identifiers for immune sequencing clone quantification. The study's findings and limits: Shared barcodes on identical TCR molecules could underestimate the sizes of highly expanded clones. Over 98% of CMV-specific effector molecules, but under 1% of naive ones, were in clones above 20 copies.

From around 20,000 to 990,000 sorted cells, naive CD8 libraries were generated with 10%, 30% or 50% RNA. Researchers sorted naive CD8 T cells as cells that were CD8+CD4-CCR7+CD45RA+. This clonotype was seen at least ten times. The antigen is unknown. V lost 0 bases to trimming and J lost 6 bases; unmatched junction nucleotides: 7. The germline V gene encodes CDR1 SEHNR and CDR2 FQNEAQ (reference sequence). The CDR3 consists of 16 residues. TCRdb reprocessed the PCR reads via MiXCR and lists one record per CDR3 protein. Of tens of thousands of distinct CDR3 sequences listed, over 15% are singletons. This sequence was found in a human donor in good health. Some libraries in this study had Jurkat cell RNA spiked in. Material: naive CD8+ T cells from blood, with Jurkat cell RNA spiked in. Subset in this sample: FACS-sorted CD8+CD4-CCR7+CD45RA+ naive T cells. The V call is TRBV7-9, the J call TRBJ2-1; 8 nucleotides match TRBD2. In nucleotides, the CDR3 is TGTGCCAGCAGCTTAGCGTCAGGACTAGCTCCCAATGAGCAGTTCTTC. This translates into CASSLASGLAPNEQFF.